The T cell receptor (beta chain) described here comes from a study of blood T cell repertoires in COVID-19. The wider study: Samples taken during acute and convalescent COVID-19 were collected in the United States, Italy and Spain. The cDNA or gDNA used as material had been derived from T cells, B-cell-depleted T cells, or PBMCs.

Authors' analysis steps: Estimation of nucleated cell counts was performed using reference gene primer amplification. Clones were sequenced by immunoSEQ multiplex PCR, and TCRdb holds only the in-frame ones, with some missing. V, J and clone size were drawn from that table, and D and trimming were deduced from the DNA. The sample includes fewer than 450,000 clones, about nine tenths seen only once; the top ten take roughly 12%. V was cut by 1 base and J by 6 bases, with 15 bases left in between. Germline loops: CDR1 LNHNV, CDR2 YYDKDF (reference sequence). The length of the CDR3 is 15 residues. The Seattle site enrolled patients during active infection and followed them longitudinally.

The TCR sequence derives from a woman aged 50 to 60 with COVID-19, enrolled during active disease. The chain is built from TRBV15 and TRBJ1-1; D may be TRBD1 (5 bases). Sequences were obtained from peripheral blood. Written as DNA, the CDR3 is TGTGCCACCAGCAGAGCTGCCTACTGGGGCGCTGAAGCTTTCTTT. Its translation: CATSRAAYWGAEAFF.